These T cell receptor beta chains were read from a single sample in a study of CD8+ T cells in alopecia areata. Using immunoSEQ multiplex PCR, the repertoire was profiled, and TCRdb retains in-frame clones only, with some absent. This table holds 150,000 to 200,000 clones, about 66% found once. Material: CD8+ T cells sorted from blood, obtained at week 0. The receptor set was obtained from a human donor with alopecia areata. Both conserved end residues are trimmed from each CDR3. D genes are given only for firm matches.

J: TRBJ2-1
D: TRBD1
V: TRBV5-6
CDR3: ASSLSGQDQL

J: TRBJ1-5
D: -
V: TRBV7-2
CDR3: ASSRAGQQPQH

J: TRBJ1-1
D: TRBD1
V: TRBV30
CDR3: ACPRDRELTEAF

J: TRBJ1-6
D: TRBD1
V: TRBV7-2
CDR3: ASSSHEVTGAHSPLH

J: TRBJ2-1
D: TRBD1
V: TRBV7-9
CDR3: ASSLTGVYNEQF

J: TRBJ2-3
D: -
V: TRBV5-6
CDR3: ASSRGTTDTQY

J: TRBJ2-3
D: TRBD2
V: TRBV5-1
CDR3: ASSYLLAGSTDTQY

J: TRBJ1-2
D: -
V: TRBV7-9
CDR3: ASSLDNSGYT

J: TRBJ1-4
D: TRBD1
V: TRBV2
CDR3: ATYPQGAANEKLF

J: TRBJ2-3
D: TRBD2
V: TRBV4-1
CDR3: ASSPSGASGDSTDTQY

J: TRBJ1-2
D: -
V: TRBV6-5
CDR3: ASSYAGNDGYT

J: TRBJ1-1
D: -
V: TRBV27
CDR3: ASSLFGGGNTEAF

J: TRBJ2-3
D: -
V: TRBV13
CDR3: ASSSPQHQRDTQY

J: TRBJ2-2
D: -
V: TRBV5-6
CDR3: ASSRGTGELF

J: TRBJ2-1
D: TRBD2
V: TRBV2
CDR3: ATNGLAGLYNEQF

J: TRBJ2-6
D: -
V: TRBV30
CDR3: AWTVGSGANVLT

J: TRBJ1-5
D: -
V: TRBV7-9
CDR3: ASSLGGTQPQH

J: TRBJ2-5
D: -
V: TRBV7-9
CDR3: ASSNAGARETQY

J: TRBJ1-6
D: -
V: TRBV30
CDR3: AWEQKSRDLNSPLH

J: TRBJ2-1
D: TRBD2
V: TRBV30
CDR3: AWSPGLAGDVGF

J: TRBJ1-5
D: -
V: TRBV2
CDR3: ASSVGRQLDERQPQH

J: TRBJ1-1
D: -
V: TRBV25-1
CDR3: ASSASGNTEAF

J: TRBJ2-3
D: -
V: TRBV19
CDR3: ASRETGLTDTQY

J: TRBJ2-2
D: -
V: TRBV6-5
CDR3: ASSTSGTNTGELF

J: TRBJ1-5
D: -
V: TRBV6-6
CDR3: ATSQINQPQH

J: TRBJ2-1
D: TRBD2
V: TRBV6-1
CDR3: ASSEASGGNNEQF

J: TRBJ1-5
D: -
V: TRBV30
CDR3: AYAEGDQPQH

J: TRBJ2-5
D: -
V: TRBV6-5
CDR3: ASSPAGDQETQY

J: TRBJ2-1
D: -
V: TRBV25-1
CDR3: ASGRAGNEQF

J: TRBJ2-4
D: -
V: TRBV30
CDR3: AWSVGTGAKNIQY

J: TRBJ1-2
D: -
V: TRBV7-2
CDR3: ASSLAGGIVDT

J: TRBJ2-7
D: -
V: TRBV30
CDR3: AWSESSYEQY

J: TRBJ1-2
D: -
V: TRBV7-9
CDR3: ASRPPGFYGYT

J: TRBJ2-5
D: -
V: TRBV14
CDR3: ASSRNQETQY

J: TRBJ1-5
D: -
V: TRBV28
CDR3: ASSLLGSNQPQH

J: TRBJ2-7
D: -
V: TRBV15
CDR3: ATSRDLRVYPYEQY

J: TRBJ1-2
D: -
V: TRBV29-1
CDR3: SVDDPERNYGYT

J: TRBJ2-3
D: -
V: TRBV14
CDR3: ASSQEYRPYTDTQY

J: TRBJ1-2
D: TRBD1
V: TRBV29-1
CDR3: SVDEARAGQENYGYT

J: TRBJ2-7
D: -
V: TRBV5-6
CDR3: ASSLWDGSYEQY

J: TRBJ2-7
D: -
V: TRBV2
CDR3: ASMGSRDEQY

J: TRBJ1-4
D: -
V: TRBV25-1
CDR3: ASSVSGSPEKLF

J: TRBJ2-3
D: -
V: TRBV27
CDR3: ASSEVKSTDTQY

J: TRBJ2-7
D: TRBD2
V: TRBV13
CDR3: ASSLGLAYEQY

J: TRBJ2-1
D: -
V: TRBV6-5
CDR3: ASSPRGGGKWEQF

J: TRBJ2-3
D: TRBD1
V: TRBV9
CDR3: ASSSTGGAADTQY

J: TRBJ2-7
D: -
V: TRBV27
CDR3: ASSSDPLGGEQY

J: TRBJ2-4
D: -
V: TRBV11-3
CDR3: ASSTQSGDSRAKNIQY

J: TRBJ1-1
D: TRBD1
V: TRBV15
CDR3: ATSSRGTEQAF

J: TRBJ2-7
D: -
V: TRBV6-5
CDR3: ASLDSSSYEQY

J: TRBJ1-2
D: -
V: TRBV6-5
CDR3: ASSYSWLRQGYGYT

J: TRBJ2-2
D: -
V: TRBV7-8
CDR3: ASSLVGGDGELF

J: TRBJ2-5
D: -
V: TRBV7-9
CDR3: ASRLGLQETQY

J: TRBJ2-5
D: -
V: TRBV6-5
CDR3: ASSYMGTATQETQY

J: TRBJ2-2
D: -
V: TRBV29-1
CDR3: SAEGWAGELF

J: TRBJ2-1
D: -
V: TRBV30
CDR3: AWSVDINEQF

J: TRBJ2-5
D: -
V: TRBV21-1
CDR3: ASSKGLSGWPVEETQY